This T cell receptor beta chain was obtained from a study of blood T cell repertoires in COVID-19. Across the study: The study drew acute and convalescent COVID-19 samples from the United States, Italy and Spain. T cells, B-cell-depleted T cells, or PBMCs supplied cDNA or gDNA.

TCRdb keeps only in-frame clones here, not all; method: immunoSEQ multiplex PCR. The sample lists 140,000 to 150,000 clones; 81% were seen once. Sequencing was done on a sample of peripheral blood. The sequence was obtained from a human donor with acute or convalescent COVID-19. The donor label of this sample is uncertain.

The CDR3 nucleotides are TGTGCCAGCAGCTCCCGGACACTTAACTATGGCTACACCTTC. It encodes CASSSRTLNYGYTF. The chain links TRBV5-6 to TRBJ1-2, with TRBD1 as a possible D gene (5 bases). Looked up from germline, CDR1 is SGHDT and CDR2 is YYEEEE. The CDR3 contains 14 residues. V lost 3 bases and J 1 base, leaving 10 bases between the germline ends.